Below, 19 T cell receptor beta chains from the same sample are listed, as sequenced in a study of cytotoxic CD8 clonotypes in ibrutinib-treated CLL. TCRdb's copy holds only in-frame clones and misses some; the assay was immunoSEQ multiplex PCR. The sample lists hundreds of thousands of clones, about 75% occurring once. Sequenced here: PBMCs, sampled after 12 months of ibrutinib treatment. The receptors were gathered from a human donor with chronic lymphocytic leukemia.

Only one count was recorded for this clone. CDR3 region: CASRSWGQGSNQPQHF. CDR3 nucleotide sequence: TGTGCCAGCAGGTCATGGGGACAAGGGAGCAATCAGCCCCAGCATTTT. This rearrangement joins TRBV27 to TRBJ1-5; TRBD1 might be the D (6 bases). Deletions cut 6 bases from V and 1 base from J, with 16 bases between. CDR1 is MNHEY, CDR2 SMNVEV, per germline (reference sequence). The CDR3 is 16 amino acids.

This clone was detected only a few times. This chain joins TRBV11-2 and TRBJ2-1; 8 nucleotides align to TRBD2. The CDR3 has 15 residues. The ends lost 4 bases at V and 0 bases at J; junction bases unmatched: 2. The germline V gene has CDR1 SGHAT and CDR2 FQNNGV. In nucleotides, the CDR3 is TGTGCCAGCAGCTCGAGCGGGAGCTCCTACAATGAGCAGTTCTTC. Protein product: CASSSSGSSYNEQFF.

This chain connects TRBV19 to TRBJ2-1, with 8 bases that match TRBD1. Germline V gene sequence: CDR1 LNHDA, CDR2 SQIVND (reference sequence). CDR3 length equals 18 residues. The J segment lost 2 bases and the V segment lost 5 bases, leaving 14 bases of the junction unmatched. The CDR3 DNA reads as TGTGCCAGTAGTGTCGGGACAGGAGGGCTTAGAACCTACAATGAGCAGTTCTTC. Protein product: CASSVGTGGLRTYNEQFF.

This clone came up many times. The sample has other DNA sequences that encode this CDR3 too. The CDR3 sequence: CASSEAEISGANVLTF. The CDR3 DNA reads TGTGCCAGCAGTGAAGCCGAAATCTCTGGGGCCAACGTCCTGACTTTC. The chain joins TRBV6-1 to TRBJ2-6; D unresolved. This CDR3 has 16 residues. CDR1 and CDR2 (germline): MNHNS, SASEGT. V was shortened by 0 bases and J by 0 bases, with 6 bases between the two germline ends.

V is TRBV29-1 and J is TRBJ1-2; 7 nucleotides align to TRBD1. Germline V CDR1 and CDR2: SQVTM, ANQGSEA. The CDR3 contains 11 residues. V shed 5 bases and J 14 bases; nucleotides not matched to a gene: 11. The CDR3 DNA follows: TGCAGCGTTTCGGCAGGGGGAGTTCAAACCTTC. It is translated as CSVSAGGVQTF.

This sequence joins TRBV5-1 and TRBJ2-5; TRBD1 aligns across 9 bases. CDR3 length equals 14 residues. CDR1 SGHRS and CDR2 YFSETQ come from the germline V gene. Unmatched junction bases numbered 5, after V lost 4 bases and J lost 4 bases. The CDR3 sequence is CASSVQGQGETQYF. In DNA form, the CDR3 reads TGCGCCAGCAGCGTTCAGGGACAGGGAGAGACCCAGTACTTC.

The J gene is TRBJ2-2, the V gene TRBV9; 8 bases match TRBD2. The trim removed 2 bases at V and 6 bases at J, leaving 12 bases unmatched. The germline V gene encodes CDR1 SGDLS and CDR2 YYNGEE. This CDR3 is 17 amino acids long. The CDR3 loop is CASSVVPPSGSAGELFF. The CDR3 DNA sequence: TGTGCCAGCAGCGTCGTCCCCCCCAGCGGGAGCGCCGGGGAGCTGTTTTTT.

The genes are TRBV2 and TRBJ1-2, with 9 nucleotides matching TRBD1. Germline CDR1 reads SNHLY; CDR2 reads FYNNEI. The CDR3 has 14 residues. V lost 0 bases and J lost 8; bases outside the gene matches: 4. The CDR3 region is CASSEARTGEGYTF. For the CDR3, the DNA is TGTGCCAGCAGTGAAGCCCGGACAGGGGAGGGCTACACCTTC.

The chain is built from TRBV30 and TRBJ1-2; D is possibly TRBD1 (6 bases). Trimming pared 5 bases from V and 2 bases from J, leaving 18 bases between. Germline V lookup: CDR1 GTSNPN, CDR2 SVGIG (reference sequence). There are 15 residues in the CDR3. CDR3 loop: CAWSGGPGGNYGYTF. CDR3 bases: TGTGCCTGGTCGGGGGGCCCAGGAGGGAACTATGGCTACACCTTC.

The gene calls are TRBV5-1 and TRBJ2-7, with a weak D call TRBD1 (5 bases). The CDR3 is 12 residues long. The germline V gene encodes CDR1 SGHRS and CDR2 YFSETQ. V lost 4 bases, J lost 5 bases, and 10 bases lay in between. CDR3 DNA: TGCGCCAGCAGCCCGGCAGGGCACGAGCAGTACTTC. Amino acids: CASSPAGHEQYF.

The CDR3 DNA is TGTGCCAGCTCACTGACAAACCAAGAGACCCAGTACTTC. Encoded protein: CASSLTNQETQYF. The chain joins TRBV18 to TRBJ2-5, with unresolved D. CDR3 length: 13 residues. CDR1 and CDR2 (germline): KGHSH, LQKENI. The germline V and J ends were trimmed by 4 bases and 0 bases, with 6 bases remaining between them. The full variable domain, rest sourced from reference TRBV18 and TRBJ2-5, is NAGVMQNPRHLVRRRGQEARLRCSPMKGHSHVYWYRQLPEEGLKFMVYLQKENIIDESGMPKERFSAEFPKEGPSILRIQQVVRGDSAAYFCASSLTNQETQYFGPGTRLLVL.

The V call is TRBV5-1, the J call TRBJ2-7; D tentatively fits TRBD1 or TRBD2 (5 bases each). V was cut by 4 bases and J by 3 bases, with 8 bases left in between. The CDR3 is 12 amino acids. CDR1 and CDR2 from the germline V gene are SGHRS and YFSETQ. The CDR3 sequence is CASSRGDYEQYF. The CDR3 DNA reads as TGCGCCAGCAGCCGAGGGGACTACGAGCAGTACTTC.

The V gene is TRBV7-9, the J gene TRBJ1-1; D is perhaps TRBD1 (5 bases). The CDR3 is 13 residues long. V gave up 5 bases and J gave up 8 bases, with 15 bases separating them. The germline gives CDR1 SEHNR, CDR2 FQNEAQ (reference sequence). The CDR3 reads CASSVSVAGEAFF. DNA of the CDR3: TGTGCCAGCAGCGTCTCAGTGGCAGGGGAAGCTTTCTTT.

The V gene is TRBV11-2, the J gene TRBJ2-5; 12 bases align to TRBD2. The CDR3 is made up of 17 amino acids. J gave up 1 base and V 2 bases, and 5 bases lay outside the gene matches. Germline-derived CDR1 and CDR2 are SGHAT and FQNNGV. In nucleotides, the CDR3 is TGTGCCAGCAGCTTATGGACTAGCGGGGCCTTCCAAGAGACCCAGTACTTC. Protein: CASSLWTSGAFQETQYF. Variable domain in full (rest from reference TRBV11-2 and TRBJ2-5): EAGVAQSPRYKIIEKRQSVAFWCNPISGHATLYWYQQILGQGPKLLIQFQNNGVVDDSQLPKDRFSAERLKGVDSTLKIQPAKLEDSAVYLCASSLWTSGAFQETQYFGPGTRLLVL.

V gene TRBV2 combines with J gene TRBJ2-3; 10 bases are shared with TRBD1. The germline V gene encodes CDR1 SNHLY and CDR2 FYNNEI. V shed 6 bases and J 0 bases; nucleotides not matched to a gene: 6. This CDR3 comprises 16 residues. The CDR3 coding sequence is TGTGCCAGCAGGACGACAGGGGGCCTTAGCACAGATACGCAGTATTTT. It encodes CASRTTGGLSTDTQYF.

This clone was recorded only once. The chain couples TRBV7-2 to TRBJ2-7; D is uncertain. The CDR3 covers 14 residues. Germline CDR1 reads SGHTA; CDR2 reads FQGNSA. V was clipped by 2 bases and J by 4 bases, with 12 bases between them. CDR3 coding DNA: TGTGCCAGCAGCTTATTTGGCAGCTGGTACGAGCAGTACTTC. The encoded protein is CASSLFGSWYEQYF. The full variable domain, in which reference TRBV7-2 and TRBJ2-7 provide the parts outside the CDR3, is GAGVSQSPSNKVTEKGKDVELRCDPISGHTALYWYRQSLGQGLEFLIYFQGNSAPDKSGLPSDRFSAERTGGSVSTLTIQRTQQEDSAVYLCASSLFGSWYEQYFGPGTRLTVT.

The V call is TRBV11-2, the J call TRBJ2-1; D not resolved. Trimming left V 0 bases short and J 8 bases short, with 14 bases between. This CDR3 is 15 amino acids long. Germline V CDR1 and CDR2: SGHAT, FQNNGV. The CDR3 loop reads CASSLEAAEFDEQFF. CDR3 sequence (DNA): TGTGCCAGCAGCTTAGAGGCTGCGGAATTCGATGAGCAGTTCTTC.

The sample holds one count of this clone. The genes are TRBV7-3 and TRBJ1-1, with D uncertain. This CDR3 spans 14 amino acids. The V end was cut by 1 base, the J end by 5 bases, with 11 bases between. CDR1 SGHTA and CDR2 FQGTGA come from the germline V gene. The CDR3 protein is CASSLSPGWTEAFF. The CDR3 region has the DNA TGTGCCAGCAGCTTAAGCCCGGGATGGACTGAAGCTTTCTTT.

This chain connects TRBV14 to TRBJ2-3, with TRBD2 as a possible D gene (6 bases). V gave up 4 bases and J gave up 1 base, with 15 bases separating them. The CDR3 extends over 16 amino acids. CDR1 and CDR2 (germline): SGHDN, FVKESK. The CDR3 coding sequence is TGTGCCAGCAGCCTGGGTTACGGGGGTCGCACAGATACGCAGTATTTT. Its translation: CASSLGYGGRTDTQYF.